This section outlines one TCR beta chain sequence together with its context. Its antigen is still unknown. Trimming took off 3 bases at V and 4 bases at J, with 15 bases between the two ends. The CDR3 has 15 amino acids. Germline lookup yields CDR1 SGDLS and CDR2 YYNGEE. The study drew donors from healthy Caucasian individuals in Russia aged roughly 6 to 100. Combining a sample-barcoded 5' primer with a J-beta primer mix, a second PCR ran for about 7 to 11 cycles. From the 5' RACE reads, TCRdb called clonotypes with MiXCR, one entry per CDR3 protein. Of 700,000 to 800,000 distinct CDR3 sequences listed, about 40% were seen once; the top ten hold 20% to 25%. This sample is part of a study of blood T cells in healthy people across ages. Study at large: Using template switching, researchers captured about one barcoded beta molecule for each two T cells.

Broader study findings: Observed TCR beta diversity per million T cells went down as age went up. This fall followed a roughly linear course with age. Samples with more naive T cells showed higher observed beta diversity.

Sequenced: blood. The origin of this receptor is a woman aged 55-69 years in good health. The chain joins TRBV9 to TRBJ2-3; D gene uncertain. CDR3 sequence (DNA): TGTGCCAGCAGCGCCTCTACCGGGCGCGCAGATACGCAGTATTTT. Its protein is CASSASTGRADTQYF.